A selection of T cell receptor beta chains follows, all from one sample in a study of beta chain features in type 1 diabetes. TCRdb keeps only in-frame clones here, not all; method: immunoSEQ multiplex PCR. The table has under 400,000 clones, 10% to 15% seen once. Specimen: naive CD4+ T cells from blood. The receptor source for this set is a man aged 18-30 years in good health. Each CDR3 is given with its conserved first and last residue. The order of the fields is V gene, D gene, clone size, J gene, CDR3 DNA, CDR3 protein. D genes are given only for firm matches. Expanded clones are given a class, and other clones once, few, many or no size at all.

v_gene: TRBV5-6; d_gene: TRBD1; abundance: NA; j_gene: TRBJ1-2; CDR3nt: TGTGCCAGCAGCTCCGGACAGGTCTATGGCTACACCTTC; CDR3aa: CASSSGQVYGYTF
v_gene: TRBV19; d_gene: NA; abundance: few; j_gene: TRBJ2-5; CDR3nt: TGTGCCAGTAGTTGGCGTCAGGGGTCGGCCCAGTACTTC; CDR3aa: CASSWRQGSAQYF
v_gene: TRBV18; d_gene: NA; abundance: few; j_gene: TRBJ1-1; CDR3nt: TGTGCCAGCTCTAACGACAGAGACTCTGAAGCTTTCTTT; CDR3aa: CASSNDRDSEAFF
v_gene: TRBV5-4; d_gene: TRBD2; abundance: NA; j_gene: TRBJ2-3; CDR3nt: TGTGCCAGCAGCCCTCTACTAGCGGGAGTGGATACGCAGTATTTT; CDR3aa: CASSPLLAGVDTQYF
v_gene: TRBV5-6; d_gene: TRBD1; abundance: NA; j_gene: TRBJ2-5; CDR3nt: TGTGCCAGCAGCCAATCCGGGACAGGGGGATACGAGACCCAGTACTTC; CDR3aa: CASSQSGTGGYETQYF
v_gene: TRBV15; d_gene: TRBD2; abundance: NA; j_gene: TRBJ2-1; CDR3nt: TGTGCCACCACCCTCCCCACGGGGGGGGGCAGCAATGAGCAGTTCTTC; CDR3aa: CATTLPTGGGSNEQFF
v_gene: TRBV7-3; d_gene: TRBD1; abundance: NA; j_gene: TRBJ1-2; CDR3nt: TGTGCCAGCAGCCGGACAGGGGGCTATGGCTACACCTTC; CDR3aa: CASSRTGGYGYTF
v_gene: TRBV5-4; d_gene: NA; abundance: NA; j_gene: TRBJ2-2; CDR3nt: TGTGCCAGCAGCTTGGGGGGGGCGAACACCGGGGAGCTGTTTTTT; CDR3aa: CASSLGGANTGELFF
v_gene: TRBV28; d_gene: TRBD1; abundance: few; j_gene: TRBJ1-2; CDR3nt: TGTGCCAGCAGTTCCGGACAGGGGACAACCTATGGCTACACCTTC; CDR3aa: CASSSGQGTTYGYTF
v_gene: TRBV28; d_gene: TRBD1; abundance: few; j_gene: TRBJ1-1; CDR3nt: TGTGCCAGCAGCTCTGGACAGGGGGACACTGAAGCTTTCTTT; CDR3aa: CASSSGQGDTEAFF
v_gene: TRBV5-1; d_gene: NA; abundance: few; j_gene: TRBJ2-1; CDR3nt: TGCGCCAGCAGCTCCCGGGGGAGCGATGAGCAGTTCTTC; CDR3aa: CASSSRGSDEQFF
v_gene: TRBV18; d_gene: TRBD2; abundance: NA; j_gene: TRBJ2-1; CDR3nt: TGTGCCAGCTCACCACTGACTAGCGGTACGTACAATGAGCAGTTCTTC; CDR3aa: CASSPLTSGTYNEQFF
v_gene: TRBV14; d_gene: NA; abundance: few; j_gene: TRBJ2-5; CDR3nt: TGTGCCAGCAGCTCACGTGGGAGACCCTGGGAGACCCAGTACTTC; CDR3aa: CASSSRGRPWETQYF
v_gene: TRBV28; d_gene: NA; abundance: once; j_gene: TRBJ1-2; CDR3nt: TGTGCCAGCAGTCTCCTTACGGGGGGCTCAGTCTATGGCTACACCTTC; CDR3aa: CASSLLTGGSVYGYTF
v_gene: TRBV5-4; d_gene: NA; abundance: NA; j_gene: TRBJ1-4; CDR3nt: TGTGCCAGCAGCTTGGATCAGGGTGAAAAACTGTTTTTT; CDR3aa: CASSLDQGEKLFF
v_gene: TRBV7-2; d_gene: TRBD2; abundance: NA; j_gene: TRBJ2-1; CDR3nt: TGTGCCAGCAGCCCCCGCGGGGCGGGAGGTGGGAATGAGCAGTTCTTC; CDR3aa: CASSPRGAGGGNEQFF
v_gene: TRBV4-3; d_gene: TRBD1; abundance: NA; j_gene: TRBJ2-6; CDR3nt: TGCGCCAGCAGCCAAGGTGGGACAGGGGGCTCTGGGGCCAACGTCCTGACTTTC; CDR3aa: CASSQGGTGGSGANVLTF
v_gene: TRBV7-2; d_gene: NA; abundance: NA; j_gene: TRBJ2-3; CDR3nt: TGTGCCAGCAGCTTTTACCTTGGCGGCGGCTTCACAGATACGCAGTATTTT; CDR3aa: CASSFYLGGGFTDTQYF
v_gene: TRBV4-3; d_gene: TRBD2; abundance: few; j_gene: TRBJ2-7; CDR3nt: TGCGCCAGCAGCCAATCGACTAGCGGGGTGTACGAGCAGTACTTC; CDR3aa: CASSQSTSGVYEQYF
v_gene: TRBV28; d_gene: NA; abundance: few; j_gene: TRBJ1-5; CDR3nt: TGTGCCAGCAGGAGAAGGAGGCAGGGGATCGTTCAGCCCCAGCATTTT; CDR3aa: CASRRRRQGIVQPQHF
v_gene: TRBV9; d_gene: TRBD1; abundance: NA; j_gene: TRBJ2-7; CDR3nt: TGTGCCAGCAGCTCCGGGACAGCTTCCTCCTACGAGCAGTACTTC; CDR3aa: CASSSGTASSYEQYF
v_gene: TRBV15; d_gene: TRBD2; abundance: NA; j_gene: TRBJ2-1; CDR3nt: TGTGCCACCAGCAGAGTACCGGGACTAGACAATGAGCAGTTCTTC; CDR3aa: CATSRVPGLDNEQFF
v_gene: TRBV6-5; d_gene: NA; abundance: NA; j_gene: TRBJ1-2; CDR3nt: TGTGCCAGCATGGTCCGGGGGGCGGGCCCCTATGGCTACACCTTC; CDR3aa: CASMVRGAGPYGYTF
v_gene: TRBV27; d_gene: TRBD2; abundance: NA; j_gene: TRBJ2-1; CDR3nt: TGTGCCAGCAGTCAAACTAGCGGGAGGAGCAATGAGCAGTTCTTC; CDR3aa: CASSQTSGRSNEQFF
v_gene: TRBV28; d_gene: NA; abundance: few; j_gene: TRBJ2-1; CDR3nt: TGTGCCAGCAGTTCTCCTAACAGGTACTCCTACAATGAGCAGTTCTTC; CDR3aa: CASSSPNRYSYNEQFF
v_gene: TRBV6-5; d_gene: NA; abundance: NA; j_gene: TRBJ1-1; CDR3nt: TGTGCCAGCAGTTACTCGATTTTTCGGGACACTGAAGCTTTCTTT; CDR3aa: CASSYSIFRDTEAFF